These 9 T cell receptor beta chains originate from one sample sequenced in a study of cytomegalovirus exposure and HLA in healthy donors. With 60 Vbeta and 13 Jbeta primers, the PCR was carried out. The protocol was immunoSEQ multiplex PCR, while the TCRdb copy is restricted to in-frame clones and leaves out a portion. The data hold some 150,000 clones, with 87% observed a single time. Sequencing input: PBMCs. These receptors were collected from a woman aged 25 to 39 in good health and CMV-seronegative.

The gene calls are TRBV15 and TRBJ1-1; D is perhaps TRBD1 (6 bases). V was cut by 9 bases and J by 4 bases, with 18 bases left in between. Per germline, CDR1 LNHNV and CDR2 YYDKDF (reference sequence). The CDR3 is made up of 14 amino acids. CDR3 protein: CATGRGAVGTEAFF. Written as DNA, the CDR3 is TGTGCCACGGGGCGGGGGGCTGTGGGCACTGAAGCTTTCTTT.

The V gene is TRBV4-3, the J gene TRBJ2-3, with 12 nucleotides matching TRBD2. The CDR3 has 17 amino acids. Per the germline V gene, CDR1 is LGHNA and CDR2 is YSLEER. The trim removed 0 bases at V and 5 bases at J, leaving 6 bases unmatched. Written as DNA, the CDR3 is TGCGCCAGCAGCCAAGATCCTAGCGGGGGGGTTAAAGATACGCAGTATTTT. It is translated as CASSQDPSGGVKDTQYF.

The chain joins TRBV5-1 to TRBJ2-3; 8 nucleotides match TRBD2. This CDR3 has 19 residues. The germline CDR1 and CDR2 sequences are SGHRS and YFSETQ. Trimming cost V 0 bases and J 1 base; bases outside gene matches: 13. The CDR3 nucleotides read TGCGCCAGCAGCTTGGGGCACGCCGCCGGTAGCGGGGGCACAGATACGCAGTATTTT. This gives the protein CASSLGHAAGSGGTDTQYF.

The CDR3 loop is CASSESGREGHYNEQFF. CDR3 DNA: TGCGCCAGCAGTGAGTCCGGGCGGGAGGGTCATTACAATGAGCAGTTCTTC. This chain joins TRBV10-1 and TRBJ2-1; 9 bases align to TRBD2. The CDR3 has 17 amino acids. Germline CDR1 is WNHNN and CDR2 is SYGVQD (reference sequence). Losses at the gene ends were 0 bases for V and 4 bases for J; bases not matched to a gene: 7.

Here the CDR3 DNA reads TGTGCCACCAGCAGAGATTTGGCCGTCGCTTCTCACGAGCAGTACTTC. This sequence encodes CATSRDLAVASHEQYF. The chain uses TRBV15 and TRBJ2-7; D is undetermined. Looked up from germline, CDR1 is LNHNV and CDR2 is YYDKDF (reference sequence). Trimming removed 0 bases at V and 5 bases at J, with 17 bases between. The CDR3 runs 16 residues.

The chain has TRBV6-5 and TRBJ1-2, with TRBD1 matching over 7 bases. From germline, CDR1 is MNHEY and CDR2 SVGAGI. V lost 6 bases, J lost 1 base, and 5 bases stayed unmatched. CDR3 length equals 14 residues. CDR3 protein: CASRRQGGNYGYTF. The CDR3 nucleotides are TGTGCCAGCAGGCGACAGGGAGGTAACTATGGCTACACCTTC.

This rearrangement joins TRBV30 to TRBJ2-3; 8 bases match TRBD2. Germline V CDR1 and CDR2: GTSNPN, SVGIG (reference sequence). Losses at the gene ends were 2 bases for V and 0 bases for J; bases not matched to a gene: 4. This CDR3 spans 15 amino acids. DNA for the CDR3: TGTGCCTGGAGTAGCGGGAGCGCTAGCACAGATACGCAGTATTTT. It codes for CAWSSGSASTDTQYF. Combining the CDR3 with reference TRBV30 and TRBJ2-3 gives the whole variable domain SQTIHQWPATLVQPVGSPLSLECTVEGTSNPNLYWYRQAAGRGLQLLFYSVGIGQISSEVPQNLSASRPQDRQFILSSKKLLLSDSGFYLCAWSSGSASTDTQYFGPGTRLTVL.

This clone came up a few times. The V gene is TRBV4-3, the J gene TRBJ1-1; D possibly corresponds to TRBD1 (5 bases). The CDR3 totals 13 residues. The V gene's germline CDR1 is LGHNA and CDR2 YSLEER. Trimming cost V 2 bases and J 8 bases, with 12 bases left between them. CDR3 in amino acids: CASSQKGGTEAFF. DNA of the CDR3: TGCGCCAGCAGCCAAAAGGGAGGGACCGAAGCTTTCTTT.

J is TRBJ2-7 and V is TRBV7-9, with D perhaps matching TRBD2 (5 bases). The germline V and J ends were trimmed by 5 bases and 2 bases, with 13 bases remaining between them. The CDR3 is 14 amino acids. The germline gives CDR1 SEHNR, CDR2 FQNEAQ (reference sequence). The CDR3 here is CASSGTGETYEQYF. The CDR3 coding sequence is TGTGCCAGCAGCGGAACCGGGGAAACCTACGAGCAGTACTTC.